This T cell receptor beta chain was obtained from a study of blood T cell repertoires in COVID-19. The overall study: Both acute and convalescent COVID-19 samples were obtained from the United States, Italy and Spain.

Study processing details: By means of reference gene primer amplification, nucleated cell counts were estimated. Assay: immunoSEQ multiplex PCR; the TCRdb copy retains only in-frame clones and omits some. V and J calls and clone size are given by that table; D and trimming were obtained from the DNA. The table records fewer than 150,000 clones, under 90% of them present only once. Sequencing was performed on peripheral blood. This TCR derives from a woman over 75 in a cohort sampled during active or convalescent COVID-19.

The chain's CDR3 is CASSYTWTGNSPLHF. The CDR3 DNA sequence: TGTGCCAGCAGTTACACGTGGACAGGCAATTCACCCCTCCACTTT. This sequence joins TRBV6-5 and TRBJ1-6; TRBD1 matches at 7 bases. The CDR3 extends over 15 amino acids. In germline, CDR1 is MNHEY, CDR2 SVGAGI. V lost 2 bases and J lost 7; bases outside the gene matches: 5.